A selection of T cell receptor beta chains follows, all from one sample in a study of blood T cell repertoires in COVID-19. Repertoires were generated with immunoSEQ multiplex PCR, while TCRdb's copy carries only in-frame clones and drops some. The data contain 90,000 to 95,000 clones, about 91% of them singletons. The source material was peripheral blood. These TCRs come from a woman aged 70-85 years with acute or convalescent COVID-19. Both conserved end residues are part of each CDR3. The order of the fields is CDR3 DNA, CDR3 protein, J gene, D gene, V gene. The D gene is left open where the match is weak.

TGTGCCAGCAGTTTATTCATCTTAACAGGGAATCGGAATGAGCAGTTCTTC | CASSLFILTGNRNEQFF | TRBJ2-1 | - | TRBV27
TGCGCCAGCAGCCAAGAAGAAGCCAGGGAAGAGACCCAGTACTTC | CASSQEEAREETQYF | TRBJ2-5 | - | TRBV4-1
TGTGCCAGCACCTGGACTAGGCGAGGTGAGCAGTTCTTC | CASTWTRRGEQFF | TRBJ2-1 | TRBD2 | TRBV12-3/TRBV12-4
TGTGCCAGCAGCCAAAGAAGCGGGGGGCGCACAGATACGCAGTATTTT | CASSQRSGGRTDTQYF | TRBJ2-3 | TRBD2 | TRBV3-1/TRBV3-2
TGTGCCTGGAGGAGAACAGGGGAATATACCTCTGGGGCCAACGTCCTGACTTTC | CAWRRTGEYTSGANVLTF | TRBJ2-6 | TRBD1 | TRBV30
TGTGCCAGCAGCCCACACAGGGATAGCACTGAAGCTTTCTTT | CASSPHRDSTEAFF | TRBJ1-1 | - | TRBV11-1
TGTGCCAGCAGCCAGCGGCAGATTAATTCACCCCTCCACTTT | CASSQRQINSPLHF | TRBJ1-6 | - | TRBV14
TGCGCCAGCAGCCAAGTTTGGCGGGACGAGCAGTACTTC | CASSQVWRDEQYF | TRBJ2-7 | - | TRBV4-1
TGTGCCAGTAGGACCGCCGTTTCCGGGGGCACTGAAGCTTTCTTT | CASRTAVSGGTEAFF | TRBJ1-1 | - | TRBV19
TGCAGCGTTGTGGCCCCTCGGACAGGGGGGGAGACCCAGTACTTC | CSVVAPRTGGETQYF | TRBJ2-5 | TRBD1 | TRBV29-1
TGTGCCAGCAGGGAGAAAGGTGTTCAGCCCCAGCATTTT | CASREKGVQPQHF | TRBJ1-5 | - | TRBV21-1
TGTGCCAGTAGCACGGAGGTGAACACTGAAGCTTTCTTT | CASSTEVNTEAFF | TRBJ1-1 | - | TRBV19
TGTGCCAGCAGTTTACGACAGGGCTATGGCTACACCTTC | CASSLRQGYGYTF | TRBJ1-2 | TRBD1 | TRBV27
TGTGCCAGCAGCTTAGAAGTGGGGGCTCAAAGGAACACCGGGGAGCTGTTTTTT | CASSLEVGAQRNTGELFF | TRBJ2-2 | - | TRBV7-6
TGTGCCAGCAGTTACTCTCCACTTAGCGGGATTTACAATGAGCAGTTCTTC | CASSYSPLSGIYNEQFF | TRBJ2-1 | TRBD2 | TRBV6-2/TRBV6-3
TGTGCCAGCAGCCAAACGGCAGGGGAGTGGGACACTGAAGCTTTCTTT | CASSQTAGEWDTEAFF | TRBJ1-1 | - | TRBV4-2
TGTGCCAGCTCACCACGGACTAGCGGGGGAACAGATACGCAGTATTTT | CASSPRTSGGTDTQYF | TRBJ2-3 | TRBD2 | TRBV18
TGTGCCAGTAGTATTGGGGCAGGGCCCACTGAAGCTTTCTTT | CASSIGAGPTEAFF | TRBJ1-1 | - | TRBV19